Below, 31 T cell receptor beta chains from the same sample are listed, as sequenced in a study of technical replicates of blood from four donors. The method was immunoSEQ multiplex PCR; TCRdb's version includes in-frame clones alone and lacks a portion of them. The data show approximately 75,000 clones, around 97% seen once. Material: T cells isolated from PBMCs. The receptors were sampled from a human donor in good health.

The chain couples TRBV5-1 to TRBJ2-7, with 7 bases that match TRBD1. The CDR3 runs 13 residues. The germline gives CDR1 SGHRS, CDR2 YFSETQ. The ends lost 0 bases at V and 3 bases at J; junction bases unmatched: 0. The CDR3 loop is CASSLDRGYEQYF. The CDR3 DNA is TGCGCCAGCAGCTTGGACAGGGGCTACGAGCAGTACTTC. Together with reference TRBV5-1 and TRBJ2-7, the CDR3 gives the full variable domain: KAGVTQTPRYLIKTRGQQVTLSCSPISGHRSVSWYQQTPGQGLQFLFEYFSETQRNKGNFPGRFSGRQFSNSRSEMNVSTLELGDSALYLCASSLDRGYEQYFGPGTRLTVT.

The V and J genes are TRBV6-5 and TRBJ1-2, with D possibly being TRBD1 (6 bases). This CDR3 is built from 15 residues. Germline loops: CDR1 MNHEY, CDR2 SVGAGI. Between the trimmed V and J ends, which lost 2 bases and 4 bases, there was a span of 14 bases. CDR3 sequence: CASSYAEGQIYGYTF. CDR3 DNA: TGTGCCAGCAGTTACGCGGAAGGACAGATCTATGGCTACACCTTC.

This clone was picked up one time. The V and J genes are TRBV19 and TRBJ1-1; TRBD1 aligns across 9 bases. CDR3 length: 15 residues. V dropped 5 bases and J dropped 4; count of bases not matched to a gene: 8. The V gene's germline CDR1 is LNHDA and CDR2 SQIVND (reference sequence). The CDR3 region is CASSVIPGQGTEAFF. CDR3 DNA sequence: TGTGCCAGTAGTGTCATACCGGGACAGGGCACTGAAGCTTTCTTT.

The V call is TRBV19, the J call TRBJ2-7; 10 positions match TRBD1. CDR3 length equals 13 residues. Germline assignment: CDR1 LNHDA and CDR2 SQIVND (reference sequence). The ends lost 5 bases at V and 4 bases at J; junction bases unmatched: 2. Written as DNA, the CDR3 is TGTGCCAGTAGTGGACAGGGGGAATACGAGCAGTACTTC. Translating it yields CASSGQGEYEQYF.

The DNA of the CDR3 is TGTGCCAGCAGCCAAGCGGAGTTGGCGGGACAGGGGAACACTGAAGCTTTCTTT. It is translated as CASSQAELAGQGNTEAFF. This chain joins TRBV4-2 and TRBJ1-1; 9 nucleotides line up with TRBD1. V gave up 1 base and J gave up 1 base; unmatched junction bases: 10. There are 18 residues in the CDR3. Germline lookup yields CDR1 LGHNA and CDR2 YNFKEQ.

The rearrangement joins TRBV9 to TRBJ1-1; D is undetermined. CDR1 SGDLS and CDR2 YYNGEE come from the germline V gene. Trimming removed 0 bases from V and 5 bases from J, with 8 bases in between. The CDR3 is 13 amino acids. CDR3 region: CASSVVATTEAFF. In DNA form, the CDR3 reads TGTGCCAGCAGCGTAGTAGCGACAACTGAAGCTTTCTTT.

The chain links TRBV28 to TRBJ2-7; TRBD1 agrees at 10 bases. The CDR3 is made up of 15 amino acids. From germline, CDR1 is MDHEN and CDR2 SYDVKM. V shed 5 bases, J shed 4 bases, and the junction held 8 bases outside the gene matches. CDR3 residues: CASSREGQGTYEQYF. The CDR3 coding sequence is TGTGCCAGCAGTCGCGAGGGACAGGGGACGTACGAGCAGTACTTC.

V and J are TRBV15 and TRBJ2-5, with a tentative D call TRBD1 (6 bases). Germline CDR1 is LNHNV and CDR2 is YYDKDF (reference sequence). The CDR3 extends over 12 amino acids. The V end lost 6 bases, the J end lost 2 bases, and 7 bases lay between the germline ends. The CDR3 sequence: CATSQGQETQYF. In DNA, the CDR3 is TGTGCCACCAGTCAGGGGCAAGAGACCCAGTACTTC.

The CDR3 DNA reads TGTGCCAGCAGCTTAGGTCTTCTAACCTACGAGCAGTACTTC. Translation gives CASSLGLLTYEQYF. The chain employs TRBV11-2 and TRBJ2-7; D gene unclear. Trimming shortened V by 1 base and J by 2 bases, and 9 bases separated the two germline ends. This CDR3 spans 14 amino acids. Germline loops: CDR1 SGHAT, CDR2 FQNNGV.

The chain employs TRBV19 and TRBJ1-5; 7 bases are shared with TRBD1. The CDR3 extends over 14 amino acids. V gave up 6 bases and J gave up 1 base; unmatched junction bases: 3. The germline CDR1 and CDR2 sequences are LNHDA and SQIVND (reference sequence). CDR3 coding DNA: TGTGCCAGTAGACAGACAGGGAGCAATCAGCCCCAGCATTTT. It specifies CASRQTGSNQPQHF.

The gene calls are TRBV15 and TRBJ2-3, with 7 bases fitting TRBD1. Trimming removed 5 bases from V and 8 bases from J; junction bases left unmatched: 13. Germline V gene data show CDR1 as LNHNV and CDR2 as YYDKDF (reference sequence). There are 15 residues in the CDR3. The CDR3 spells CATSYPRQGVVTQYF. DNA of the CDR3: TGTGCCACCAGCTACCCAAGGCAGGGGGTTGTTACGCAGTATTTT. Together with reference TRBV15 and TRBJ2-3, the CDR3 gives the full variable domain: DAMVIQNPRYQVTQFGKPVTLSCSQTLNHNVMYWYQQKSSQAPKLLFHYYDKDFNNEADTPDNFQSRRPNTSFCFLDIRSPGLGDTAMYLCATSYPRQGVVTQYFGPGTRLTVL.

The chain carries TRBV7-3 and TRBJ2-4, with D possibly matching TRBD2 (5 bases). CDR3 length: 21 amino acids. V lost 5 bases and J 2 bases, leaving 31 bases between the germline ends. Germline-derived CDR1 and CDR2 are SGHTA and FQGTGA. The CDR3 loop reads CASSPPYNLQSGKRTKNIQYF. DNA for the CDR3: TGTGCCAGCAGCCCGCCCTACAACCTTCAGTCGGGAAAAAGGACCAAAAACATTCAGTACTTC.

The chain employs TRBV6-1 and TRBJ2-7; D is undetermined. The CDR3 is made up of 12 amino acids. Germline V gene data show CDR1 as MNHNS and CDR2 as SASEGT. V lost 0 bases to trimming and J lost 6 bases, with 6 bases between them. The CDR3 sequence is CASSEAELEQYF. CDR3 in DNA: TGTGCCAGCAGTGAAGCGGAGCTCGAGCAGTACTTC.

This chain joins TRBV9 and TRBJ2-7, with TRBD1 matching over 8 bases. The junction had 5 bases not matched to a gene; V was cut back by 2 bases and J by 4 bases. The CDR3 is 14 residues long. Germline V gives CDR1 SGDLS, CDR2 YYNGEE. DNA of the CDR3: TGTGCCAGCAGCGTCGGAGGGACAGGATACGAGCAGTACTTC. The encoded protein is CASSVGGTGYEQYF.

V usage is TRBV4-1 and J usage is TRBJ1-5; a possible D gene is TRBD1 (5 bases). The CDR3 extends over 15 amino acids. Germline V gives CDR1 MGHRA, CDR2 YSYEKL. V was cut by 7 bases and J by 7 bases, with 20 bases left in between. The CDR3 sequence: CASNRDGGSAQPQHF. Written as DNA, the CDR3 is TGCGCCAGCAATAGAGACGGGGGTTCGGCCCAGCCCCAGCATTTT.

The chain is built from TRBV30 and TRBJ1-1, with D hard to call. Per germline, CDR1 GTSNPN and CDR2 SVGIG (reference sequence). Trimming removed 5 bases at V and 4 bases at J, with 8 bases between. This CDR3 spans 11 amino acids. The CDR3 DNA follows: TGTGCCTGGGCCTACCCCACTGAAGCTTTCTTT. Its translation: CAWAYPTEAFF.

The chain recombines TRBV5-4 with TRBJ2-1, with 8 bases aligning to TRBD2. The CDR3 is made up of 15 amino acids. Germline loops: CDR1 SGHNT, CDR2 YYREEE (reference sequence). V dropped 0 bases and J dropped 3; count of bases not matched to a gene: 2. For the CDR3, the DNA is TGTGCCAGCAGCTTGGAAGCGGGAGACTACAATGAGCAGTTCTTC. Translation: CASSLEAGDYNEQFF.

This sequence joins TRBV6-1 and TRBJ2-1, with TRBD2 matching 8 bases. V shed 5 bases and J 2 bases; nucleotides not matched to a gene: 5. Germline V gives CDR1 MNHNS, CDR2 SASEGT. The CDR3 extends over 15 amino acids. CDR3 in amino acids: CASSSLAGTYNEQFF. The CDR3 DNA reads TGTGCCAGCAGTTCTCTAGCGGGTACCTACAATGAGCAGTTCTTC.

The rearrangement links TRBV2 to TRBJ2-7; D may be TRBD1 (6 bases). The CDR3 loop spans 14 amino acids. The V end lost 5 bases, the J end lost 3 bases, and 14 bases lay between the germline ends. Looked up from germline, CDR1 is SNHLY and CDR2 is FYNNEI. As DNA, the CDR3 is TGTGCCAGCAGTCCGCGGACAGAGAGCTACGAGCAGTACTTC. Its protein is CASSPRTESYEQYF.

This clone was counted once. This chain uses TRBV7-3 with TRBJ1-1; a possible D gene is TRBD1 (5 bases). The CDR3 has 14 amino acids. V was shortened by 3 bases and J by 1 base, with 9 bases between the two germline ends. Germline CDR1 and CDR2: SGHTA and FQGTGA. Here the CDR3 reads CASSLGLQNTEAFF. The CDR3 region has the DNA TGTGCCAGCAGCTTGGGACTCCAGAACACTGAAGCTTTCTTT.

The CDR3 sequence: CASSATQGNAYGYTF. The CDR3 region has the DNA TGTGCCAGCAGCGCCACCCAGGGTAACGCCTATGGCTACACCTTC. The chain employs TRBV9 and TRBJ1-2, with D possibly being TRBD1 (5 bases). Germline V CDR1 and CDR2: SGDLS, YYNGEE. The CDR3 consists of 15 residues. With 3 bases removed from V and 4 bases from J, the gap between germline ends came to 16 bases.

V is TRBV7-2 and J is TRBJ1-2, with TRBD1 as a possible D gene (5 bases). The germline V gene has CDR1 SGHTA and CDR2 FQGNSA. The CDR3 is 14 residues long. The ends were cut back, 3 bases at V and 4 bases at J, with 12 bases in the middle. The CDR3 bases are TGTGCCAGCAGCTTGGGGCAGCAGTTCTATGGCTACACCTTC. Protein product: CASSLGQQFYGYTF.

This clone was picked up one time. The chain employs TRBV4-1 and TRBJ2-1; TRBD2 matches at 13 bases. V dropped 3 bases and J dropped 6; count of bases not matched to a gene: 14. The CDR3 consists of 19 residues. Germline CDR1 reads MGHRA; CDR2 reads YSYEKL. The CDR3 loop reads CASSQITSGREWSSNEQFF. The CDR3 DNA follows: TGCGCCAGCAGCCAGATAACTAGCGGGAGGGAGTGGTCTTCCAATGAGCAGTTCTTC.

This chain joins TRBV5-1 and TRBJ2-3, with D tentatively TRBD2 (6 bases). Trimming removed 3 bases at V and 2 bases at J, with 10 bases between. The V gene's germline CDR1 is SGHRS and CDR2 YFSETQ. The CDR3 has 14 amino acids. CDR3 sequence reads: CASSWGGATDTQYF. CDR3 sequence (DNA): TGCGCCAGCAGCTGGGGCGGGGCCACAGATACGCAGTATTTT.

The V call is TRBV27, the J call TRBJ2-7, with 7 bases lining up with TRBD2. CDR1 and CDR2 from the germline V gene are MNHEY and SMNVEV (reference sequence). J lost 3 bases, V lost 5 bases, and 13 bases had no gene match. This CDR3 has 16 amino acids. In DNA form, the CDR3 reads TGTGCCAGCAGTCTAATCCCCGTGGGGGGGGTCTACGAGCAGTACTTC. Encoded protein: CASSLIPVGGVYEQYF.

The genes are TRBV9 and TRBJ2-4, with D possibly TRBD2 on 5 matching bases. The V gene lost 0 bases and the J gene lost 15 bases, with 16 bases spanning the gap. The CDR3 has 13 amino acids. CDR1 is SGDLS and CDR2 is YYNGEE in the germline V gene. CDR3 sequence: CASSVANRGHLYF. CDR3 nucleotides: TGTGCCAGCAGCGTAGCCAACAGAGGGCATTTGTACTTC.

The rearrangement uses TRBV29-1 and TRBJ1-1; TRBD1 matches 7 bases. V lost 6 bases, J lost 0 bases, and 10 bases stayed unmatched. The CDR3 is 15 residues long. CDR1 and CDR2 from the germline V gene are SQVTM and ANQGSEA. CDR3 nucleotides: TGCAGCGTGCAACCGACAGGGAATTTGAACACTGAAGCTTTCTTT. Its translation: CSVQPTGNLNTEAFF.

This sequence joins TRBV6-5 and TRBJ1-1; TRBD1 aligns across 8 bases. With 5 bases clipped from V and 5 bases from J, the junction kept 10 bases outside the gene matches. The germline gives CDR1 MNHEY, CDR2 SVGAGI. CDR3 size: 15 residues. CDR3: CASSAGQGLTTEAFF. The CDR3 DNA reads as TGTGCCAGCAGTGCCGGACAGGGTCTGACTACTGAAGCTTTCTTT.

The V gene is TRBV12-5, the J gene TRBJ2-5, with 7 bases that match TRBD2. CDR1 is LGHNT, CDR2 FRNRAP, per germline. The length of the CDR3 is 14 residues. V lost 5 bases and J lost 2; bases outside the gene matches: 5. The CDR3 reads CASGQGTIQETQYF. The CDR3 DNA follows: TGTGCTAGTGGTCAAGGGACTATACAAGAGACCCAGTACTTC.

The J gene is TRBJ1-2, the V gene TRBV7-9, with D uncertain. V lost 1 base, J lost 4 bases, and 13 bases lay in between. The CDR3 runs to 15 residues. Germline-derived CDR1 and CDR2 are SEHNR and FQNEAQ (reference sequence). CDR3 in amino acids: CASSLVSAAAYGYTF. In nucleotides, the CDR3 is TGTGCCAGCAGCTTAGTAAGTGCGGCAGCCTATGGCTACACCTTC.

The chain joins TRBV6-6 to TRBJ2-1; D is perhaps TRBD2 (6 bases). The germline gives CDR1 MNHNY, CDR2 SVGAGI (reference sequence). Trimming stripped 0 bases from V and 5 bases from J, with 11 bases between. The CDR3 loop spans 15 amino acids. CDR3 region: CASSYSREPHNEQFF. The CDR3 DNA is TGTGCCAGCAGTTACTCCCGGGAGCCCCACAATGAGCAGTTCTTC.